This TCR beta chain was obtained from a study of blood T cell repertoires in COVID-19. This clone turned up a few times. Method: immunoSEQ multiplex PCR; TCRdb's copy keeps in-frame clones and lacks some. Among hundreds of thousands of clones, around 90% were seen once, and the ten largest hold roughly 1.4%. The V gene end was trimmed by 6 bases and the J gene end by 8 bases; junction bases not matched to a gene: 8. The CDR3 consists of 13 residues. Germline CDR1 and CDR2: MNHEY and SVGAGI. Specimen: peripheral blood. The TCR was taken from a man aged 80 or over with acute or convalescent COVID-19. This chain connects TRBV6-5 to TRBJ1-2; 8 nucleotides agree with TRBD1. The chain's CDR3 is CASSETGAGGYTF. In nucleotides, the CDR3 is TGTGCCAGCAGCGAGACAGGGGCTGGGGGCTACACCTTC.